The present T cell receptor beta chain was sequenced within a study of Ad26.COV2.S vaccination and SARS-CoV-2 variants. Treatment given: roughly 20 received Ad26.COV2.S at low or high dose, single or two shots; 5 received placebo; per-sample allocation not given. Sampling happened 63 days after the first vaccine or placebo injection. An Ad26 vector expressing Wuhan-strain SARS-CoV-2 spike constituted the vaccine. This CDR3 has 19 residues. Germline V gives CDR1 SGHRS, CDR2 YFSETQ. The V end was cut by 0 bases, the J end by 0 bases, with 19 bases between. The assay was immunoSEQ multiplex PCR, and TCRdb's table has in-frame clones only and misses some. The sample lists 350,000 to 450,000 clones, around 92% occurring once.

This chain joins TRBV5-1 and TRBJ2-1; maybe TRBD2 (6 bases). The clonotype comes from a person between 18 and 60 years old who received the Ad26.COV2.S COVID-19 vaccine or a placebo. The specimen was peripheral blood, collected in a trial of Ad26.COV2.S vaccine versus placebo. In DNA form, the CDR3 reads TGCGCCAGCAGCTTGGTTGTTTTCTGGGGGGAGAGCTCCTACAATGAGCAGTTCTTC. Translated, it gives CASSLVVFWGESSYNEQFF.